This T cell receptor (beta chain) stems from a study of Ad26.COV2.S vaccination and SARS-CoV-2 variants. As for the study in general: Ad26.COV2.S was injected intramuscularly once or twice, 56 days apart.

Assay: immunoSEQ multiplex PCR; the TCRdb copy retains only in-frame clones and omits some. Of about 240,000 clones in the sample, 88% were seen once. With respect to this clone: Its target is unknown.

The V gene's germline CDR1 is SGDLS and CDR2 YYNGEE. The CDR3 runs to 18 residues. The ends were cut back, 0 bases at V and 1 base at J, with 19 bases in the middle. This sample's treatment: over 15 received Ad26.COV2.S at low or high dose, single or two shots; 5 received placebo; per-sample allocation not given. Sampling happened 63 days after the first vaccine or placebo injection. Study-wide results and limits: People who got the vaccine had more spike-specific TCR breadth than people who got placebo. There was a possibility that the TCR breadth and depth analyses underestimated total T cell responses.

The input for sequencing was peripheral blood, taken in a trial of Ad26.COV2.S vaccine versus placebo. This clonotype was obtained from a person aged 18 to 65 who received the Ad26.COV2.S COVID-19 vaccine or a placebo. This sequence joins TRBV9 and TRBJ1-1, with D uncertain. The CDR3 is CASSVDPREVPGNTEAFF. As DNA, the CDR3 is TGTGCCAGCAGCGTAGATCCTCGAGAGGTCCCAGGGAACACTGAAGCTTTCTTT.